The T cell receptor (beta chain) described here comes from a study of long-term antiretroviral therapy in people with HIV. This clone was picked up one time. What it binds is not known. Study conclusions and caveats: Specimen acquisition occurred between the mid-2000s and the late 2010s, potentially under older ART regimens. Every time point showed a repertoire led by clones expanded before ART.

CDR1 and CDR2 from the germline V gene are LNHDA and SQIVND (reference sequence). V shed 3 bases and J shed 0 bases, with 8 bases lying between them. This CDR3 has 14 residues. An immunoSEQ assay, version v3.0, was performed at survey level. The table came from immunoSEQ multiplex PCR; TCRdb's copy has only in-frame clones and leaves some out. The sample lists around 30,000 clones, 70% to 90% occurring once. This sequence was found in a man younger than 30 with HIV. This rearrangement joins TRBV19 to TRBJ1-1, with D hard to call. This specimen consisted of unsorted PBMCs, obtained 1.1 years after starting antiretroviral therapy. The CDR3 region has the DNA TGTGCCAGTAGTATTTATGCCCTGAACACTGAAGCTTTCTTT. Its protein product is CASSIYALNTEAFF.